This is a list of T cell receptor beta chains from one sample in a study of blood T cell repertoires in COVID-19. The protocol was immunoSEQ multiplex PCR, while the TCRdb copy is restricted to in-frame clones and leaves out a portion. The sample shows some 130,000 clones, about four fifths of them seen only once. The sample consisted of peripheral blood. These receptors came from a woman of 80 years or more with acute or convalescent COVID-19. The CDR3 runs from the conserved cysteine through the conserved F or W. The order of the fields is V gene, clone size, D gene, J gene, CDR3 DNA, CDR3 protein. A D gene is named only where the DNA matches it firmly. Clone size is stated in some rows and not others, as once, few, many or a class when expanded.

v_call: TRBV18
clone_size: once
d_call: TRBD2
j_call: TRBJ2-7
cdr3_nt: TGTGCCAGCTCAACGGACCGGGGGGTGAACGAGCAGTACTTC
cdr3_aa: CASSTDRGVNEQYF

v_call: TRBV5-6
clone_size: .
d_call: TRBD2
j_call: TRBJ2-3
cdr3_nt: TGTGCCAGCAGCTTGTTAGCGGGGGCCCCCGATACGCAGTATTTT
cdr3_aa: CASSLLAGAPDTQYF

v_call: TRBV5-4
clone_size: .
d_call: .
j_call: TRBJ1-4
cdr3_nt: TGTGCCAGCAGCTTGGACCCGAGTCGTGAAAAACTGTTTTTT
cdr3_aa: CASSLDPSREKLFF

v_call: TRBV28
clone_size: .
d_call: .
j_call: TRBJ1-5
cdr3_nt: TGTGCCAGCAGCCCCGCATTGAGCGAATATAGCAATCAGCCCCAGCATTTT
cdr3_aa: CASSPALSEYSNQPQHF

v_call: TRBV28
clone_size: .
d_call: TRBD2
j_call: TRBJ2-1
cdr3_nt: TGTGCCAGCAGTGACGGGGCTAGCGGGAGCTATGAGCAGTTCTTC
cdr3_aa: CASSDGASGSYEQFF

v_call: TRBV19
clone_size: .
d_call: TRBD1
j_call: TRBJ2-5
cdr3_nt: TGTGCCAGTAGCAAGACCAGTAGGACAGGCCAAGAGACCCAGTACTTC
cdr3_aa: CASSKTSRTGQETQYF

v_call: TRBV4-3
clone_size: .
d_call: .
j_call: TRBJ2-3
cdr3_nt: TGCGCCAGCAGCCAAGGTGCAGGGTTGGGCACAGATACGCAGTATTTT
cdr3_aa: CASSQGAGLGTDTQYF

v_call: TRBV3-1/TRBV3-2
clone_size: .
d_call: TRBD2
j_call: TRBJ2-3
cdr3_nt: TGTGCCAGCAGCCAAGGTAGCGGGGTAATCACAGATACGCAGTATTTT
cdr3_aa: CASSQGSGVITDTQYF

v_call: TRBV5-1
clone_size: .
d_call: .
j_call: TRBJ1-2
cdr3_nt: TGCGCCAGCAGCCCTGACGCCTACGGGTATGGCTACACCTTC
cdr3_aa: CASSPDAYGYGYTF

v_call: TRBV7-9
clone_size: .
d_call: TRBD1
j_call: TRBJ2-7
cdr3_nt: TGTGCCAGCAGCGTTCCGGGACAGGGTGCCTACGAGCAGTACTTC
cdr3_aa: CASSVPGQGAYEQYF

v_call: TRBV6-6
clone_size: .
d_call: .
j_call: TRBJ2-2
cdr3_nt: TGTGCCAGCAGGCGAGAGGCCGGGGAGCTGTTTTTT
cdr3_aa: CASRREAGELFF

v_call: TRBV7-2
clone_size: .
d_call: TRBD2
j_call: TRBJ2-1
cdr3_nt: TGTGCCAGCAGCCCGAGTCCCGGGGCGGGAGCCGGCAATGAGCAGTTCTTC
cdr3_aa: CASSPSPGAGAGNEQFF

v_call: TRBV7-2
clone_size: .
d_call: .
j_call: TRBJ2-4
cdr3_nt: TGTGCCAGCAGCCCAACCGCAGGGATTAGCATTCAGTACTTC
cdr3_aa: CASSPTAGISIQYF

v_call: TRBV14
clone_size: .
d_call: .
j_call: TRBJ2-3
cdr3_nt: TGTGCCAGCAGCCAAGACCGACTAGTGGGTACGCAGTATTTT
cdr3_aa: CASSQDRLVGTQYF

v_call: TRBV29-1
clone_size: .
d_call: TRBD1
j_call: TRBJ1-2
cdr3_nt: TGCAGCGTTGGGACAGGTACTAACTATGGCTACACCTTC
cdr3_aa: CSVGTGTNYGYTF

v_call: TRBV29-1
clone_size: .
d_call: TRBD1
j_call: TRBJ2-2
cdr3_nt: TGCAGCGTTGAGGGGGACAGGGGGCCAACCCCTACGAACACCGGGGAGCTGTTTTTT
cdr3_aa: CSVEGDRGPTPTNTGELFF

v_call: TRBV15
clone_size: .
d_call: .
j_call: TRBJ1-4
cdr3_nt: TGTGCCACCAGCATTCCACAGACTGAAAAACTGTTTTTT
cdr3_aa: CATSIPQTEKLFF

v_call: TRBV5-1
clone_size: once
d_call: TRBD2
j_call: TRBJ2-6
cdr3_nt: TGCGCCAGCAGCACCGGACTAGCGGGAGTAGTCTCTGGGGCCAACGTCCTGACTTTC
cdr3_aa: CASSTGLAGVVSGANVLTF

v_call: TRBV30
clone_size: .
d_call: .
j_call: TRBJ1-1
cdr3_nt: TGTGCCTGCCAGGGGACGGGGTTCACTGAAGCTTTCTTT
cdr3_aa: CACQGTGFTEAFF

v_call: TRBV7-8
clone_size: .
d_call: TRBD1
j_call: TRBJ1-6
cdr3_nt: TGTGCCAGCAGCTTCAGGGACAGAAATTCACCCCTCCACTTT
cdr3_aa: CASSFRDRNSPLHF

v_call: TRBV7-2
clone_size: .
d_call: TRBD2
j_call: TRBJ2-7
cdr3_nt: TGTGCCAGCAGCGCAATGGGACTAGTAAACGAGCAGTACTTC
cdr3_aa: CASSAMGLVNEQYF

v_call: TRBV9
clone_size: .
d_call: .
j_call: TRBJ1-2
cdr3_nt: TGTGCCAGCAGCGTAGGGGGGGAAGGGTATGGCTACACCTTC
cdr3_aa: CASSVGGEGYGYTF

v_call: TRBV5-1
clone_size: .
d_call: TRBD1
j_call: TRBJ2-3
cdr3_nt: TGCGCCAGCAGCTTGAGGGGACAGGGTGTGTCCGGCACAGATACGCAGTATTTT
cdr3_aa: CASSLRGQGVSGTDTQYF

v_call: TRBV28
clone_size: .
d_call: .
j_call: TRBJ1-1
cdr3_nt: TGTGCCAGCAGTTTATCAGGGTATACTGAAGCTTTCTTT
cdr3_aa: CASSLSGYTEAFF

v_call: TRBV10-3
clone_size: .
d_call: .
j_call: TRBJ1-1
cdr3_nt: TGTGCCATCGCGGGGGAGGAGTTAACTGAAGCTTTCTTT
cdr3_aa: CAIAGEELTEAFF

v_call: TRBV7-9
clone_size: once
d_call: .
j_call: TRBJ1-2
cdr3_nt: TGTGCCAGCAGCTTATATGGCGGCAGGGAGGAAAATGGCTACACCTTC
cdr3_aa: CASSLYGGREENGYTF

v_call: TRBV7-2
clone_size: .
d_call: .
j_call: TRBJ2-7
cdr3_nt: TGTGCCAGCACGAGGAGTTCGGGGGACTCCTACGAGCAGTACTTC
cdr3_aa: CASTRSSGDSYEQYF

v_call: TRBV6-5
clone_size: .
d_call: .
j_call: TRBJ1-2
cdr3_nt: TGTGCCAGCAGTTCCTCCGACACTGGCTATGGCTACACCTTC
cdr3_aa: CASSSSDTGYGYTF

v_call: TRBV28
clone_size: .
d_call: TRBD1
j_call: TRBJ2-7
cdr3_nt: TGTGCCAGCAGTTGGGACAGGGGGTTCTACGAGCAGTACTTC
cdr3_aa: CASSWDRGFYEQYF

v_call: TRBV2
clone_size: once
d_call: TRBD1
j_call: TRBJ2-5
cdr3_nt: TGTGCCAGCTCCGCCTTGACAGGGGCCCAAGAGACCCAGTACTTC
cdr3_aa: CASSALTGAQETQYF

v_call: TRBV6-1
clone_size: few
d_call: .
j_call: TRBJ1-1
cdr3_nt: TGTGCCAGCAGTGAAATTTTTGGCAGTTCGAACACTGAAGCTTTCTTT
cdr3_aa: CASSEIFGSSNTEAFF

v_call: TRBV9
clone_size: .
d_call: TRBD1
j_call: TRBJ2-2
cdr3_nt: TGTGCCAGCAGCGTAGACGGGGCAGGGGGCGAGCTGTTTTTT
cdr3_aa: CASSVDGAGGELFF

v_call: TRBV6-5
clone_size: .
d_call: .
j_call: TRBJ2-5
cdr3_nt: TGTGCCAGCAGTTACTCCAGGGTTACCGAGACCCAGTACTTC
cdr3_aa: CASSYSRVTETQYF

v_call: TRBV30
clone_size: .
d_call: .
j_call: TRBJ1-3
cdr3_nt: TGTGCCTGGAAGGGGCTCAGGAGAAACACCATATATTTT
cdr3_aa: CAWKGLRRNTIYF

v_call: TRBV5-1
clone_size: .
d_call: .
j_call: TRBJ2-2
cdr3_nt: TGCGCCAGCAGCATAGACGGGGTCTTCACCGGGGAGCTGTTTTTT
cdr3_aa: CASSIDGVFTGELFF

v_call: TRBV18
clone_size: .
d_call: .
j_call: TRBJ2-3
cdr3_nt: TGTGCCAGCTCACCACGAAGGGACTGGACGAGCACAGATACGCAGTATTTT
cdr3_aa: CASSPRRDWTSTDTQYF

v_call: TRBV2
clone_size: few
d_call: .
j_call: TRBJ2-1
cdr3_nt: TGTGCCGGAAGGCAGGGCTCCTACAATGAGCAGTTCTTC
cdr3_aa: CAGRQGSYNEQFF

v_call: TRBV19
clone_size: .
d_call: .
j_call: TRBJ1-5
cdr3_nt: TGTGCCAGTAGTGTGACAGGACCTAATCAGCCCCAGCATTTT
cdr3_aa: CASSVTGPNQPQHF

v_call: TRBV2
clone_size: .
d_call: .
j_call: TRBJ2-1
cdr3_nt: TGTGCCAGCCGGCCGGACAGCGACAATGAGCAGTTCTTC
cdr3_aa: CASRPDSDNEQFF

v_call: TRBV30
clone_size: .
d_call: .
j_call: TRBJ1-5
cdr3_nt: TGTGCCTGGTTCAATGCTGTGGTAGGAGGGTGTCCCCAGCATTTT
cdr3_aa: CAWFNAVVGGCPQHF

v_call: TRBV6-4
clone_size: .
d_call: TRBD1
j_call: TRBJ1-2
cdr3_nt: TGTGCCAGCAGTGACTCCGGGACAGGGGGCTATGGCTACACCTTC
cdr3_aa: CASSDSGTGGYGYTF

v_call: TRBV27
clone_size: .
d_call: TRBD2
j_call: TRBJ2-3
cdr3_nt: TGTGCCAGCAGTTGGTCCAGCGGGAGAGCGGCAGATACGCAGTATTTT
cdr3_aa: CASSWSSGRAADTQYF

v_call: TRBV6-2/TRBV6-3
clone_size: .
d_call: TRBD1
j_call: TRBJ2-7
cdr3_nt: TGTGCCAGCAGTACAGGGACAGCGATTTACGAGCAGTACTTC
cdr3_aa: CASSTGTAIYEQYF